A single sample gave rise to the 12 T cell receptor beta chains below, sequenced in a study of cytomegalovirus exposure and HLA in healthy donors (dated by TCRdb to 2016 to 2017). To prepare the library, the immunoSEQ multiplex PCR assay was applied. The multiplex PCR relied on a mix of 60 forward primers for TCR Vbeta segments and 13 reverse primers for TCR Jbeta segments. The source is immuneACCESS, and TCRdb retained only in-frame sequences with V and J called. Part of the clones is not carried over; for the studies checked, unresolved V genes explain less than half of this, and the remainder is unexplained. This sample comprises 55,000 to 75,000 clones, approximately 77% of them detected only once. About 7.4% of the sample is held by the ten biggest clonotypes. Sequenced material: PBMCs. The receptors stem from a woman aged 30 to 39 in good health and CMV-seropositive.

The J gene is TRBJ2-3, the V gene TRBV4-3; TRBD1 might be the D (6 bases). This CDR3 has 16 amino acids. Germline V gives CDR1 LGHNA, CDR2 YSLEER. Trimming cost V 2 bases and J 6 bases, with 18 bases left between them. The CDR3 loop reads CASSQRASGRGDTQYF. CDR3 sequence (DNA): TGCGCCAGCAGCCAACGAGCGAGCGGAAGGGGGGATACGCAGTATTTT.

This clone was observed a handful of times. This chain connects TRBV13 to TRBJ2-1; 9 bases are shared with TRBD1. This CDR3 comprises 15 residues. The germline V gene has CDR1 PRHDT and CDR2 FYEKMQ (reference sequence). Trimming at V came to 5 bases and at J to 7 bases, leaving 9 bases not matched to a gene. In nucleotides, the CDR3 is TGTGCCAGCAGCAGAGGGACAGGGTTTAGGAATGAGCAGTTCTTC. Translated: CASSRGTGFRNEQFF.

This chain links TRBV4-1 with TRBJ2-1; TRBD2 agrees at 9 bases. V trimming: 1 base; J trimming: 6 bases; junction bases outside the gene matches: 4. In germline, CDR1 is MGHRA, CDR2 YSYEKL. CDR3 length: 15 residues. Here the CDR3 DNA reads TGCGCCAGCAGCCAAGTTACGGGACTAGCCAATGAGCAGTTCTTC. Its translation: CASSQVTGLANEQFF.

V usage is TRBV7-6 and J usage is TRBJ2-2, with 10 positions matching TRBD1. Germline values: CDR1 SGHVS, CDR2 FNYEAQ. The CDR3 is 16 amino acids. With V trimmed by 2 bases and J by 6 bases, 6 bases remained unmatched. CDR3 sequence reads: CASSLTGQGRAGELFF. For the CDR3, the DNA is TGTGCCAGCAGCTTAACGGGACAGGGGCGGGCCGGGGAGCTGTTTTTT.

This clone occurred many times. V usage is TRBV5-1 and J usage is TRBJ1-6; D is perhaps TRBD1 (6 bases). Germline V gives CDR1 SGHRS, CDR2 YFSETQ. V was trimmed by 4 bases and J by 5 bases, leaving 13 bases between them. The CDR3 has 15 amino acids. The CDR3 region is CASSPIQGDNSPLHF. CDR3 coding DNA: TGCGCCAGCAGCCCGATACAGGGAGATAATTCACCCCTCCACTTT.

The rearrangement links TRBV15 to TRBJ1-2; D gene uncertain. This CDR3 contains 14 residues. Between the trimmed V and J ends, which lost 3 bases and 6 bases, there was a span of 14 bases. The germline V gene encodes CDR1 LNHNV and CDR2 YYDKDF (reference sequence). CDR3 in DNA: TGTGCCACCAGCAGCGATACCTTCCGGGATGGCTACACCTTC. Translated: CATSSDTFRDGYTF.

The rearrangement links TRBV5-4 to TRBJ1-1, with D possibly TRBD1 on 6 matching bases. V was pared by 0 bases and J by 1 base, with 13 bases between. Germline V CDR1 and CDR2: SGHNT, YYREEE (reference sequence). The CDR3 runs 16 residues. This chain's CDR3 is CASSLGSTGGNTEAFF. CDR3 DNA sequence: TGTGCCAGCAGCTTGGGATCGACAGGTGGGAACACTGAAGCTTTCTTT.

The chain carries TRBV19 and TRBJ2-7; no definite D call. CDR1 and CDR2 from the germline V gene are LNHDA and SQIVND (reference sequence). Trimming shortened V by 1 base and J by 4 bases, and 8 bases separated the two germline ends. The CDR3 extends over 13 amino acids. The CDR3 spells CASSIGAAYEQYF. For the CDR3, the DNA is TGTGCCAGTAGTATAGGGGCAGCTTACGAGCAGTACTTC.

The chain employs TRBV28 and TRBJ2-4; D unclear. With 2 bases removed from V and 0 bases from J, the gap between germline ends came to 8 bases. Germline assignment: CDR1 MDHEN and CDR2 SYDVKM. This CDR3 comprises 15 residues. The CDR3 reads CASSLAEGAKNIQYF. CDR3 nucleotide sequence: TGTGCCAGCAGTTTAGCGGAAGGAGCCAAAAACATTCAGTACTTC.

A word on this clone: The sample holds other DNA sequences that translate to the same CDR3. The chain is built from TRBV5-1 and TRBJ1-2; TRBD1 agrees at 7 bases. Looked up from germline, CDR1 is SGHRS and CDR2 is YFSETQ. There are 14 residues in the CDR3. J lost 4 bases, V lost 0 bases, and 3 bases had no gene match. CDR3 nucleotides: TGCGCCAGCAGCTTGGCCGACAGGGCCTATGGCTACACCTTC. This encodes CASSLADRAYGYTF.

The genes are TRBV9 and TRBJ1-1, with 9 bases that match TRBD1. The CDR3 totals 15 residues. Germline CDR1 and CDR2: SGDLS and YYNGEE. Trimming removed 4 bases from V and 3 bases from J; junction bases left unmatched: 7. The CDR3 DNA is TGTGCCAGCAGCAGAGCGGGACAGGGCTACACTGAAGCTTTCTTT. Translation: CASSRAGQGYTEAFF.

The chain recombines TRBV5-4 with TRBJ2-5, with D possibly being TRBD2 (6 bases). The CDR3 runs 15 residues. The V end lost 2 bases, the J end lost 2 bases, and 13 bases lay between the germline ends. The germline gives CDR1 SGHNT, CDR2 YYREEE (reference sequence). For the CDR3, the DNA is TGTGCCAGCAGCTTTCAGTCCGGGAGTCAAGAGACCCAGTACTTC. Amino acid sequence: CASSFQSGSQETQYF. Supplemented by reference TRBV5-4 and TRBJ2-5, the full variable domain reads ETGVTQSPTHLIKTRGQQVTLRCSSQSGHNTVSWYQQALGQGPQFIFQYYREEENGRGNFPPRFSGLQFPNYSSELNVNALELDDSALYLCASSFQSGSQETQYFGPGTRLLVL.